A selection of T cell receptor beta chains follows, all from one sample in a study of early T cells in non-severe SARS-CoV-2 infection. MiXCR, applied by TCRdb to the 5' RACE reads, yields one record per CDR3 protein. The data hold about 94,000 distinct CDR3 sequences, with around 13% observed a single time. The sequencing input was whole blood. These receptors all stem from an adult who was a healthcare worker with PCR-confirmed SARS-CoV-2 infection or an uninfected control (not recorded which). CDR3s include the opening cysteine and the closing phenylalanine or tryptophan. D genes are given only for firm matches. A row's size may be missing; if present it is once, few, many or a size class.

J: TRBJ1-3
D: -
size: few
V: TRBV3-1
CDR3: CASARGWSDTIYF
DNA: TGTGCCAGCGCTCGGGGGTGGTCAGACACCATATATTTT

J: TRBJ2-1
D: TRBD1
size: -
V: TRBV4-1
CDR3: CASSHPSGTAYNEQFF
DNA: TGCGCCAGCAGCCACCCTTCCGGGACAGCTTACAATGAGCAGTTCTTC

J: TRBJ2-1
D: TRBD1
size: many
V: TRBV28
CDR3: CASTRGQGSYNEQFF
DNA: TGTGCCAGCACCCGGGGACAGGGTTCCTACAATGAGCAGTTCTTC

J: TRBJ1-1
D: -
size: many
V: TRBV27
CDR3: CASTNARNTEAFF
DNA: TGTGCCAGCACCAACGCCCGGAACACTGAAGCTTTCTTT

J: TRBJ2-3
D: -
size: many
V: TRBV28
CDR3: CATLSADTQYF
DNA: TGTGCCACCCTTTCGGCAGATACGCAGTATTTT

J: TRBJ2-1
D: TRBD2
size: many
V: TRBV20-1
CDR3: CSATPGLAIF
DNA: TGCAGTGCTACGCCGGGACTAGCGATATTC

J: TRBJ1-4
D: -
size: many
V: TRBV18
CDR3: CASSPRYGIDNEKLFF
DNA: TGTGCCAGCTCACCCAGATACGGAATAGATAATGAAAAACTGTTTTTT

J: TRBJ2-5
D: -
size: -
V: TRBV6-6
CDR3: CASSPGGDQETQYF
DNA: TGTGCCAGCAGTCCGGGTGGGGATCAAGAGACCCAGTACTTC

J: TRBJ1-6
D: -
size: -
V: TRBV28
CDR3: CASRTNSPLHF
DNA: TGTGCCAGCAGGACTAATTCACCCCTCCACTTT

J: TRBJ2-2
D: TRBD2
size: many
V: TRBV15
CDR3: CATSRGLAGDLNTGELFF
DNA: TGTGCCACCAGCAGAGGACTAGCGGGGGACCTGAACACCGGGGAGCTGTTTTTT

J: TRBJ2-2
D: -
size: few
V: TRBV2
CDR3: CASSGWAPNTGELFF
DNA: TGTGCCAGCAGTGGATGGGCGCCGAACACCGGGGAGCTGTTTTTT

J: TRBJ1-1
D: -
size: -
V: TRBV29-1
CDR3: CSVPTGAMNTEAFF
DNA: TGCAGCGTTCCGACAGGAGCCATGAACACTGAAGCTTTCTTT

J: TRBJ1-6
D: TRBD1
size: many
V: TRBV2
CDR3: CASSDTGAVSPLHF
DNA: TGTGCCAGCAGCGACACAGGGGCCGTTTCACCCCTCCACTTT

J: TRBJ2-3
D: -
size: many
V: TRBV11-2
CDR3: CASSLVMDTQYF
DNA: TGTGCCAGCAGCTTAGTCATGGATACGCAGTATTTT

J: TRBJ2-1
D: TRBD2
size: -
V: TRBV29-1
CDR3: CSGGEGEQFF
DNA: TGCAGCGGAGGGGAGGGTGAGCAGTTCTTC

J: TRBJ1-1
D: -
size: many
V: TRBV18
CDR3: CASSPLEGRTPEAFF
DNA: TGTGCCAGCTCACCCTTAGAAGGGCGTACCCCTGAAGCTTTCTTT